What follows are 3 T cell receptor beta chains derived from one specimen sequenced in a study of a mutant IDH1 vaccine in newly diagnosed glioma. The sample's time point: baseline, week 1 (first vaccination visit). Treatment in this sample: pre-vaccination baseline after standard-of-care therapy. Assay: immunoSEQ multiplex PCR; the TCRdb copy retains only in-frame clones and omits some. The profile shows roughly 71,000 clones, 65% to 90% of them singletons. This material consisted of PBMCs, taken from a glioma patient treated with radiotherapy, temozolomide or both. The receptor source for this set is a man in his thirties or forties with glioma.

The rearrangement links TRBV9 to TRBJ1-1; D remains ambiguous. V was clipped by 3 bases and J by 6 bases, with 12 bases between them. Germline V lookup: CDR1 SGDLS, CDR2 YYNGEE. The CDR3 totals 13 residues. CDR3 DNA: TGTGCCAGCAGCGGGACCAATGGAGCTGAAGCTTTCTTT. Translation: CASSGTNGAEAFF.

This clone has just a few counts. The chain has TRBV29-1 and TRBJ1-4, with 8 nucleotides matching TRBD1. Trimming removed 6 bases from V and 7 bases from J; junction bases left unmatched: 7. Germline loops: CDR1 SQVTM, CDR2 ANQGSEA. The length of the CDR3 is 13 residues. CDR3 in DNA: TGCAGCGTGGCAACAGGGGGGGGTGAAAAACTGTTTTTT. The encoded protein is CSVATGGGEKLFF.

CDR3 DNA: TGTGCCAGCAGTCCGGATAGGGGGAATGAGCAGTTCTTC. Protein: CASSPDRGNEQFF. The chain joins TRBV27 to TRBJ2-1, with D maybe TRBD1 (6 bases). This CDR3 has 13 residues. Trimming left V 5 bases short and J 7 bases short, with 12 bases between. In germline, CDR1 is MNHEY, CDR2 SMNVEV (reference sequence).